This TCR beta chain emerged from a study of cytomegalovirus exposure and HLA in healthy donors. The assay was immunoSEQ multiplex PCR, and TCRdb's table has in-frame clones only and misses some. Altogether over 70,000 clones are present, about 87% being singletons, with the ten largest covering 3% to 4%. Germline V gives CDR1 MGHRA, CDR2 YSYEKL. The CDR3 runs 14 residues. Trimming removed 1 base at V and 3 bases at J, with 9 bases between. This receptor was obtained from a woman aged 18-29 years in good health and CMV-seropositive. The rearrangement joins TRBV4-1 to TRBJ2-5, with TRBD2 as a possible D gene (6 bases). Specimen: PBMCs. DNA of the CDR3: TGCGCCAGCAGCCAAGGGGACTGGAAAGAGACCCAGTACTTC. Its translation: CASSQGDWKETQYF.